The following is a TCR beta chain sequence with its context. Its antigen is as yet unknown. No conserved phenylalanine or tryptophan is present at the end of the CDR3, so a read error is the likely explanation. These data originate in a study of T cell repertoires in cytomegalovirus infection. Study-wide context: A matching HLA type, together with CMV infection, was signaled by public TCR beta signatures.

V lost 5 bases and J lost 4, with 9 bases in between. Germline CDR1 reads SGHTA; CDR2 reads FQGNSA. This CDR3 has 13 residues. General study results and limits: The study identified carriers of CMV plus the relevant HLA from cumulative public TCR beta family frequency. HLA-C-restricted TCR beta clonotypes specific for CMV led the ex vivo response.

TCRdb independently ran MiXCR on the reads; one entry per CDR3 protein. Among about 330,000 distinct CDR3 sequences, about 34% were seen once, and the ten largest hold about 13%. The source was cultured PBMCs, collected from culture after CMV antigen stimulation. This chain links TRBV7-2 with TRBJ1-5; possibly TRBD1 for D (6 bases). The clonotype originates from a human donor in good health (CMV status not recorded). Some clones in this sample may be carry-over from other donors' samples. The CDR3 reads CASSVRGNQPQHL. CDR3 DNA: TGTGCCAGCAGCGTCAGGGGAAATCAGCCCCAGCATTTA.